This T cell receptor (beta chain) was recovered during a study of blood T cells in healthy people across ages. Study-wide points: It was the long-lived donors that had more naive CD4+ cells and higher diversity than aged donors. Donor CMV status was unknown, possibly confounding expanded clonotype changes.

This clonotype has ten or more counts. Its antigen is as yet unknown. With 4 bases clipped from V and 1 base from J, the junction kept 7 bases outside the gene matches. CDR1 is LGHDT, CDR2 YNNKEL, per germline (reference sequence). The CDR3 loop spans 18 amino acids. A second PCR, run for roughly 7 to 12 cycles, used a sample-barcoded 5' primer plus a J-beta primer mix. TCRdb called the 5' RACE reads again in MiXCR, with one record for every CDR3 protein. Among about 650,000 distinct CDR3 sequences listed, about 30% were seen once. The TCR comes from a woman older than 75 in good health. This chain uses TRBV3-1 with TRBJ2-5, with 15 positions matching TRBD2. The specimen was blood. The CDR3 bases are TGTGCCAGCAGCCGGCGGACTAGCGGGGGGGGACTCCAAGAGACCCAGTACTTC. Its translation is CASSRRTSGGGLQETQYF.